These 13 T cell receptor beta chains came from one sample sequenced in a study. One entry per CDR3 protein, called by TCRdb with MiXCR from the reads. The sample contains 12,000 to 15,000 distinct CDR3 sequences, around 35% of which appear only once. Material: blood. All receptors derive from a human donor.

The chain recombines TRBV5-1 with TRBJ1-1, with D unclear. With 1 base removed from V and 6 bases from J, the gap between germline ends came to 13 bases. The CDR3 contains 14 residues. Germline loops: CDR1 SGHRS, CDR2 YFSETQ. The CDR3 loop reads CASSLYKSGAEAFF. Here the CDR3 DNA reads TGCGCCAGCAGCTTGTACAAGTCCGGCGCTGAAGCTTTCTTT.

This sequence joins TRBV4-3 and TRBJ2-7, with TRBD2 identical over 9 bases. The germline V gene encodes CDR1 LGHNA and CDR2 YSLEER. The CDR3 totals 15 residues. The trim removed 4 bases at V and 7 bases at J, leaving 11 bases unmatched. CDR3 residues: CASSPTSGVAGEQYF. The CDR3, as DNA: TGCGCCAGCAGCCCGACTAGCGGAGTCGCCGGGGAGCAGTACTTC.

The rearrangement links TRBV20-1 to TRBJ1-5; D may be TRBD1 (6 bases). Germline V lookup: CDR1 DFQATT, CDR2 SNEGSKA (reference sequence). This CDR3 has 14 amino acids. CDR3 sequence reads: CSQDHRVGNQPQHF. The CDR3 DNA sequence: TGCAGCCAAGATCACAGGGTCGGCAATCAGCCCCAGCATTTT.

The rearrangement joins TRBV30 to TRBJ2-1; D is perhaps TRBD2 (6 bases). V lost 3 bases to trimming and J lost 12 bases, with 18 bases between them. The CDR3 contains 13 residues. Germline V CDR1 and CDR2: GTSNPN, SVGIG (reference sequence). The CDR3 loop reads CAWSGRGSDTQFF. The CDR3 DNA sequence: TGTGCCTGGAGCGGGAGAGGGTCAGATACGCAGTTCTTC.

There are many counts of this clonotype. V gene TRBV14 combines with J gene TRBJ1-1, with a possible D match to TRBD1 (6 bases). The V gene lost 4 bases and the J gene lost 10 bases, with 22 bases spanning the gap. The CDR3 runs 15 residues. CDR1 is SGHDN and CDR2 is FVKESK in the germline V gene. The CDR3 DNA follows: TGTGCCAGCAGCCCACCCGGCGGGGGCGGCGTTGGAGCTTTCTTT. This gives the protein CASSPPGGGGVGAFF.

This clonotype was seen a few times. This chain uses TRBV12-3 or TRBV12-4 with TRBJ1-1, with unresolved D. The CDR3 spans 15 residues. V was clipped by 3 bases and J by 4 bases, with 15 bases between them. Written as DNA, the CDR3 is TGTGCCAGCAGTTTGGAGCCCGGTGTCGGCACTGAAGCTTTCTTT. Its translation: CASSLEPGVGTEAFF.

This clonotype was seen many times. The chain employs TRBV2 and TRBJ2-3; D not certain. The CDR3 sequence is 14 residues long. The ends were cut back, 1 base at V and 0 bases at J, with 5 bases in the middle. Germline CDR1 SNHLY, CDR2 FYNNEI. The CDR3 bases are TGTGCCAGCAGTGAAGACTTTAGCACAGATACGCAGTATTTT. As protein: CASSEDFSTDTQYF.

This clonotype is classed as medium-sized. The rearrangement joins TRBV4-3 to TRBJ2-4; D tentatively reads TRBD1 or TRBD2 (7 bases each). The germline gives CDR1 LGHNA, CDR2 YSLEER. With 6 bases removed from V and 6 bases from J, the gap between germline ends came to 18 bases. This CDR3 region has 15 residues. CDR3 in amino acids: CASSQGGERRNIQYF. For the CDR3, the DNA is TGCGCCAGCAGTCAGGGGGGGGAGCGAAGAAACATTCAGTACTTC.

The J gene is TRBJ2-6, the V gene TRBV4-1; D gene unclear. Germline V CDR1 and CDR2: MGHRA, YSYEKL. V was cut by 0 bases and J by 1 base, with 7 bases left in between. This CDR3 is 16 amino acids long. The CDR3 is CASSQEIGSGANVLTF. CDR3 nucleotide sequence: TGCGCCAGCAGCCAAGAAATAGGGTCTGGGGCCAACGTCCTGACTTTC.

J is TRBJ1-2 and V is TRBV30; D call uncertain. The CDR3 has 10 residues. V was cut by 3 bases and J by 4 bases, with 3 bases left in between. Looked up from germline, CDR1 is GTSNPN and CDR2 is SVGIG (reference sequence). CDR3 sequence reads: CAWSVYGYTF. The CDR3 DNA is TGTGCCTGGAGCGTCTATGGCTACACCTTC.

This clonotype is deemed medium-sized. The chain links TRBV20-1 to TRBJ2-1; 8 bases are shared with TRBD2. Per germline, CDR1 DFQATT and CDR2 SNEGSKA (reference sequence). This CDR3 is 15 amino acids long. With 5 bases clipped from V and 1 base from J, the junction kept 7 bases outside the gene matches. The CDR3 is CSAETGTRSYNEQFF. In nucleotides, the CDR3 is TGCAGTGCTGAAACCGGGACTAGGTCCTACAATGAGCAGTTCTTC.

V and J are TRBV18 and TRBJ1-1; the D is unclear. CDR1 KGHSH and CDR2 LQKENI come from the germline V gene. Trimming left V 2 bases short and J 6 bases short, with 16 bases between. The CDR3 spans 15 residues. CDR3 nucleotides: TGTGCCAGCTCACCATCGGGGTCGGGCTTCTCTGAAGCTTTCTTT. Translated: CASSPSGSGFSEAFF.

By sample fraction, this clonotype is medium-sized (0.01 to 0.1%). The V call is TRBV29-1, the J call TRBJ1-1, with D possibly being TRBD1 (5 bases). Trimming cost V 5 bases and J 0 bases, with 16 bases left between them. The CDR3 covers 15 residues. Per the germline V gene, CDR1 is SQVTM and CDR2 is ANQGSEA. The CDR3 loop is CSVKKFGALNTEAFF. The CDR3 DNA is TGCAGCGTTAAAAAGTTCGGGGCTCTGAACACTGAAGCTTTCTTT.